Listed below are T cell receptor beta chains from one sample, sequenced in a study of Ad26.COV2.S vaccination and SARS-CoV-2 variants. Using immunoSEQ multiplex PCR, the repertoire was profiled, and TCRdb retains in-frame clones only, with some absent. The sample has about half a million clones, 80% to 90% seen once; the top ten hold roughly 1.7%. Sample: peripheral blood, taken in a trial of Ad26.COV2.S vaccine versus placebo. Every receptor here comes from a person between 18 and 65 years old who received the Ad26.COV2.S COVID-19 vaccine or a placebo. CDR3s include the opening cysteine and the closing phenylalanine or tryptophan. The size of a clone is reported for some rows only, either as once, few or many, or as a class for expanded clones.

v_call: TRBV2; cdr3_length: 14; clone_size: once; cdr3_aa: CASRAPGGEGTQYF
v_call: TRBV6-5; cdr3_length: 11; clone_size: NA; cdr3_aa: CASSNKYGYTF
v_call: TRBV12-3/TRBV12-4; cdr3_length: 12; clone_size: NA; cdr3_aa: CASTTGTDTQYF
v_call: TRBV5-5; cdr3_length: 17; clone_size: NA; cdr3_aa: CASSKGDKSGTRDEQYF
v_call: TRBV7-2; cdr3_length: 15; clone_size: NA; cdr3_aa: CASSPSGLLTYEQYF
v_call: TRBV7-2; cdr3_length: 15; clone_size: NA; cdr3_aa: CASSLGQGVHNEQFF
v_call: TRBV5-1; cdr3_length: 13; clone_size: NA; cdr3_aa: CASSPPTGVEQFF
v_call: TRBV28; cdr3_length: 16; clone_size: NA; cdr3_aa: CASSLILLRGQYGYTF
v_call: TRBV7-9; cdr3_length: 11; clone_size: NA; cdr3_aa: CASSQNEKLFF
v_call: TRBV27; cdr3_length: 13; clone_size: NA; cdr3_aa: CASSFGAKYEQYF
v_call: TRBV4-2; cdr3_length: 13; clone_size: few; cdr3_aa: CASSRAVNQPQHF
v_call: TRBV7-2; cdr3_length: 15; clone_size: NA; cdr3_aa: CASSQDSQQGIKLFF
v_call: TRBV19; cdr3_length: 14; clone_size: NA; cdr3_aa: CASSTRQGRGGYTF
v_call: TRBV7-9; cdr3_length: 15; clone_size: NA; cdr3_aa: CASSPQTSLAGELFF
v_call: TRBV19; cdr3_length: 14; clone_size: NA; cdr3_aa: CASIGDRTYNEQFF
v_call: TRBV28; cdr3_length: 14; clone_size: once; cdr3_aa: CASRNGGSNQPQHF
v_call: TRBV19; cdr3_length: 13; clone_size: NA; cdr3_aa: CASSTRDGQPQHF
v_call: TRBV15; cdr3_length: 15; clone_size: NA; cdr3_aa: CATSRVSGALETQYF
v_call: TRBV5-8; cdr3_length: 15; clone_size: NA; cdr3_aa: CASSSNRATNEKLFF
v_call: TRBV5-1; cdr3_length: 16; clone_size: NA; cdr3_aa: CASSLFGGGDTGELFF
v_call: TRBV29-1; cdr3_length: 15; clone_size: NA; cdr3_aa: CSAGTSGSVGGTQYF
v_call: TRBV6-1; cdr3_length: 16; clone_size: NA; cdr3_aa: CASSEVEQGYLYGYTF
v_call: TRBV19; cdr3_length: 15; clone_size: NA; cdr3_aa: CASSFGTGEYNEQFF
v_call: TRBV15; cdr3_length: 15; clone_size: NA; cdr3_aa: CATSRRDRVGNEQFF
v_call: TRBV28; cdr3_length: 14; clone_size: once; cdr3_aa: CASSLGGSDEKLFF